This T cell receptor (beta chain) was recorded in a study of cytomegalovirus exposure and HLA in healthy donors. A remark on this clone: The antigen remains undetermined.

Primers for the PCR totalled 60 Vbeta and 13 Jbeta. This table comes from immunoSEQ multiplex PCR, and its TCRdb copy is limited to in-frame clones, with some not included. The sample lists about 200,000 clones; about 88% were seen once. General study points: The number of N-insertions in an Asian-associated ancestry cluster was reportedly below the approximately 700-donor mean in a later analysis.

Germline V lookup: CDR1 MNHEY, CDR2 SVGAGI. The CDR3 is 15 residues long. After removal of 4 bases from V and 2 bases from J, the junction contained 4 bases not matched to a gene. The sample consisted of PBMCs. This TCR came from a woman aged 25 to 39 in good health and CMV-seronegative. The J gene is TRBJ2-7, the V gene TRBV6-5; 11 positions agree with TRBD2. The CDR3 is CASSLGLAETYEQYF. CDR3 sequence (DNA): TGTGCCAGCAGTTTGGGACTAGCGGAGACCTACGAGCAGTACTTC.